This T cell receptor (beta chain) was found in a study of cytomegalovirus exposure and HLA in healthy donors (dated by TCRdb to the late 2010s). For the wider study: According to an earlier analysis of several hundred of the donors, about 179 million T cells yielded roughly 110 million unique TCR beta sequences and about 300 Gb of sequence data. An early release that covered around 590 HLA-typed donors contained about 300 gigabases of sequencing data and 70 million to 100 million unique TCR sequences. The genetic ancestry cluster associated with self-reported Caucasian donors included about 84% of the approximately 430 genotyped donors. The study was designed to test whether signatures of past pathogen exposure could be identified by cataloging public T cell receptors. The study profiled the T cell repertoires of more than 500 subjects by immunosequencing and related them to cytomegalovirus serostatus. A separate validation cohort of about 110 different subjects was used in addition to the approximately 700-subject first cohort. High-throughput TCR immunosequencing, statistical association of individual TCRs with disease status, and machine learning were combined to predict cytomegalovirus infection status. A later analysis re-analyzed previously published TCR beta repertoires from 650 to 800 donors and added high-resolution HLA genotyping to study TCR occurrence patterns. Rather than drawing on any new phenotypic data, the later analysis identified candidate immune exposures from TCR beta sequences and the way those sequences occurred across donors. An earlier analysis of around 580 of the donors used high-throughput TCR beta sequencing to judge whether each TCR beta V gene segment behaved as functional or pseudogenic. Donor age, sex, ethnicity and CMV serostatus were compiled alongside the repertoire data. A later genetic analysis took genome-wide SNP genotypes for 398 of the 666 donors and used that subset as a discovery cohort. Every discovery cohort repertoire had been produced on one sequencing platform. Both class I and class II loci were covered by HLA typing, at four-digit resolution. The number of typed donors differed by locus: roughly 629-630 for A, B, C, DRB1 and DQB1; 500 to 550 for DQA1; approximately 600 for DPA1; and about 450 for DPB1. Four or five DR-DQ haplotypes were treated as single units for association and clustering because of strong linkage in the cohort. Across around 400 genotyped donors of the cohort, an average of roughly 200,000 unique TCR beta nucleotide sequences per donor were sequenced, and approximately 19% of those sequences were non-productive.

General findings and caveats noted by the study authors: An earlier analysis of some 590 of the donors showed that most TCR beta V segments appeared in productive rearrangements either about 90% or about 30% of the time, which broadly matched IMGT annotations. The classifier was reported to diagnose cytomegalovirus status with high specificity and sensitivity in both the original and validation cohorts. Linkage disequilibrium might explain the correlated functional status among segregating V segments, but an unknown experimental factor could not be excluded. In a later analysis, TCR association rates were found to vary across HLA loci, with the most associated TCRs seen for DRB1 alleles and the fewest for HLA-C alleles. The earlier analysis of approximately 560 of the donors excluded some 16 rarely observed V segments, including chromosome 9 orphons, because counts were too low. Immune exposure information for the cohort was limited to CMV serostatus. A later genetic analysis reported fewer N-insertions in productive TCRs among donors in an Asian-associated ancestry cluster than the roughly 690-donor mean. A later analysis associated 16,951 TCR beta sequences with specific HLA alleles at a false discovery rate of 0.05. Because HLA typing was unavailable for some donors at each locus, only the typed subset was used in association tests. In a later genetic analysis, a missense DCLRE1C variant was associated with V-gene and J-gene trimming of TCR beta chains, and the association was replicated in an independent cohort. Some IMGT-functional V segments, including TRBV6-2 and TRBV6-3, could not be distinguished by the 87-base-pair reads and were therefore excluded. The presence/absence analyses assumed that sequencing depth was roughly uniform across donors, and that assumption may not be true. According to a later analysis, most CMV-associated TCR beta chains appeared to be HLA-restricted, and the HLA associations seemed to be driven largely by CMV exposure. According to the authors, the approach could potentially be generalized to other disease states and immunological phenotypes. Three of the identified cytomegalovirus-associated TCR beta chains were confirmed in vitro to be specific for cytomegalovirus antigens. In this cohort, only TCR beta chains were sequenced, and detectable features were limited by the absence of alpha or paired-chain data. Across donors, most TCR sequences were observed very rarely, whereas some public TCRs were present in many individuals. A group of highly shared sequence variants was considered likely to be a technical artifact of the sequencing pipeline. The study gave a list of more than 150 TCR beta chains associated with cytomegalovirus. A later analysis reported that several top co-occurrence clusters appeared linked to parvovirus B19, influenza, CMV and Epstein-Barr virus. In a later analysis, HLA-associated TCR beta chains were found to be more clonally expanded and to have lower generation probabilities than equally common non-associated chains. A further reported finding was that TCR beta sequences accurately predicted the HLA-A and HLA-B alleles for most subjects in the first cohort. Strong co-occurrence of HLA alleles, especially DR and DQ, made assigning TCR associations to individual alleles difficult.

The protocol used for the library was the immunoSEQ multiplex PCR assay. The multiplex PCR relied on a mix of 60 forward primers for TCR Vbeta segments and 13 reverse primers for TCR Jbeta segments. The CDR3 region of rearranged TCR beta genes was amplified from genomic DNA by a multiplex PCR assay. The Illumina HiSeq System was used to sequence the amplified TCR beta libraries as 87-base-pair reads. The source study handled its data this way. In a later analysis, tens of millions of unique TCR beta chains were counted across the roughly 670 repertoires, and roughly 11 million of these chains were shared by at least two donors. To remove PCR and sequencing errors, raw reads were error-corrected and collapsed into unique sequences using a nearest-neighbor algorithm that merged closely related sequences. V, D and J gene segments were assigned by aligning CDR3 sequences to IMGT reference sequences. For a sequence to be retained, at least a six-nucleotide match to both a V gene segment and a J gene segment was required. Rearrangements were classified as productive when the CDR3 lacked stop codons and remained in frame with V and J, and all other rearrangements were classified as non-productive. CDR3 was defined according to IMGT convention as the region running from the second conserved V-encoded cysteine to the conserved J-encoded phenylalanine. Sequences without an unambiguous match to a single V gene segment were excluded from the earlier analysis of a few hundred of the donors. An earlier analysis of several hundred of the donors called V segments functional above 56.7% productive rearrangements and segregating when the between-donor standard deviation exceeded 5%. A statistical classification framework was built for diagnosing cytomegalovirus status from the catalog of TCR beta chain sequences. In a later analysis, TCR nucleotide sequences were compared against IMGT/GENE-DB human TR gene sequences so that V and J genes could be assigned. Using the TCRdist pipeline, a later analysis assigned CDR3 sequences along with most-parsimonious VDJ recombination scenarios. In a later analysis, each TCR beta chain was defined by its CDR3 amino acid sequence together with its V-gene family, and reads without a unique V-gene family were excluded. To address suspected cross-contamination and a sequencing artifact, a later analysis removed around 600 highly shared, low-generation-probability nucleotide sequences. In a later analysis, a clonal expansion index was calculated for each public chain from normalized within-repertoire ranks of inferred template counts. In a later analysis, generation probabilities were computed using a VDJ recombination model fitted to out-of-frame rearrangements, and the results were checked against IGoR. In a later analysis, hypergeometric tests were used to score TCR-TCR, TCR-HLA and TCR-CMV co-occurrence, with a repertoire-size bias correction applied to TCR pairs. A later analysis estimated false discovery rates by permuting HLA or CMV assignments 20 times. In a later analysis, co-occurring TCRs were grouped using DBSCAN, and TCRdist sequence similarity was added for clustering within HLA-allele-positive subsets. Repertoires with fewer than 30,000 or more than 120,000 public chains, plus five repertoires with anomalous nucleotide sharing, were excluded from co-occurrence clustering. The table was pulled from immuneACCESS by TCRdb, which kept in-frame rearrangements only. Such tables lose some clones; where checked, under half of the loss comes from unresolved V genes, and the rest has no known cause. Clone size and V and J calls were adopted from that table, with D and trimming inferred from the DNA. The sample profile shows under 200,000 clones; roughly 80% of them were found once. Approximately 1.8% of the sample lies in the top ten.

The cohort was made up of approximately 670 healthy bone marrow donors. All cohort members were sampled while nominally healthy, although unrecorded immune exposures were likely present. CMV serostatus was recorded as positive for 250 to 300 and negative for 352 of the 666 cohort members, whereas no CMV serostatus was recorded for the donor in question. A peripheral blood sample was provided by each donor, and peripheral blood mononuclear cells were used for TCR beta sequencing. Genomic DNA was extracted from the blood cell samples with the Qiagen DNeasy Blood Extraction Kit. Concerning this clone itself: The antigen this receptor binds is unknown. Per-base quality was not reported, and no clone a single base away is much larger than it.

Measured from the cysteine to the phenylalanine, the CDR3 is 14 residues long. The retained sequence is limited to the CDR3, 42 bases, with the frame set at the first base. Trimming takes 6 bases from V and 5 bases from J, and the germline ends sit 18 bases apart. The germline V gene gives CDR1 as SQVTM and CDR2 as ANQGSEA. The clonotype originates from a human donor in good health. The sequenced material came from PBMCs. The chain links TRBV29-1 with TRBJ2-3; perhaps TRBD2 is the D gene, with 7 bases matching. The CDR3 corresponds to CSVAGAPRLDTQYF. DNA sequence: TGCAGCGTCGCGGGGGCACCGCGCTTAGATACGCAGTATTTT.